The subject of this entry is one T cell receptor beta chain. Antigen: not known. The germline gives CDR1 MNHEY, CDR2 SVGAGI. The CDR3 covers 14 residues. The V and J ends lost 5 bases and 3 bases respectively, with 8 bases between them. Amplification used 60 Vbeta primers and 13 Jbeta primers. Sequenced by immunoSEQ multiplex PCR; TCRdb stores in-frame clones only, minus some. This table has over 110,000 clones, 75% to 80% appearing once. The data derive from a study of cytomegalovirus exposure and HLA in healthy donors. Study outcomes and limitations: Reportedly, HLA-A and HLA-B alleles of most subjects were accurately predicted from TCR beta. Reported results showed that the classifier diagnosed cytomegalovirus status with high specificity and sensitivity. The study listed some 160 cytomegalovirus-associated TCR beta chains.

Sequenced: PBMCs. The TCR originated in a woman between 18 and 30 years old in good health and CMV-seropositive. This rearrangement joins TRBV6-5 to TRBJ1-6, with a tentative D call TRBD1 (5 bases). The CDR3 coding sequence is TGTGCCAGCAGTGGGGGGAGCTATAATTCACCCCTCCACTTT. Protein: CASSGGSYNSPLHF.